Shown below are 28 T cell receptor beta chains from a single sample sequenced in a study of a mutant IDH1 vaccine in newly diagnosed glioma. Their antigens are not known. TCRdb keeps only in-frame clones here, not all; method: immunoSEQ multiplex PCR. This sample has approximately 12,000 clones, with roughly four fifths found just once. The time point denotes: week 47, end of study. Vaccine doses each comprised 300 ug of mutant IDH1 20-mer peptide, with topical imiquimod. This specimen consisted of PBMCs, obtained from a glioma patient whose treatment included an IDH1 peptide vaccine. Receptors were obtained from a young man with glioma.

The genes are TRBV29-1 and TRBJ2-3, with 7 bases fitting TRBD2. Trimming took 3 bases from V and 0 from J; bases not matched to a gene: 0. This CDR3 has 13 residues. Per germline, CDR1 SQVTM and CDR2 ANQGSEA. CDR3 amino acids: CSVERESTDTQYF. In DNA, the CDR3 is TGCAGCGTTGAGCGGGAGAGCACAGATACGCAGTATTTT.

The J gene is TRBJ2-1, the V gene TRBV7-9, with D hard to call. The CDR3 is 18 residues long. Trimming took off 4 bases at V and 0 bases at J, with 19 bases between the two ends. CDR1 is SEHNR, CDR2 FQNEAQ, per germline (reference sequence). The CDR3 sequence: CASSSPLQLSSSYNEQFF. The CDR3 DNA reads as TGTGCCAGCAGCTCACCACTCCAGTTGTCTAGCTCCTACAATGAGCAGTTCTTC.

The rearrangement joins TRBV7-2 to TRBJ2-5, with 7 bases matching TRBD1. Per germline, CDR1 SGHTA and CDR2 FQGNSA. The CDR3 contains 14 residues. V lost 4 bases and J lost 3; bases outside the gene matches: 5. The DNA of the CDR3 is TGTGCCAGCAGCTCAAACAGGGGTAAAGAGACCCAGTACTTC. Translation gives CASSSNRGKETQYF.

This chain connects TRBV4-1 to TRBJ1-5; perhaps TRBD1 as D (6 bases). The CDR3 spans 16 residues. V lost 0 bases to trimming and J lost 6 bases, with 15 bases between them. Germline V gene data show CDR1 as MGHRA and CDR2 as YSYEKL. The CDR3 protein is CASSQDPPRGRQPQHF. The CDR3 bases are TGCGCCAGCAGCCAAGATCCACCCAGGGGTCGTCAGCCCCAGCATTTT.

By sample share, this clone is medium-sized. This chain connects TRBV5-1 to TRBJ1-5, with D possibly being TRBD1 (5 bases). The V end lost 5 bases, the J end lost 0 bases, and 15 bases lay between the germline ends. In germline, CDR1 is SGHRS, CDR2 YFSETQ. The length of the CDR3 is 16 residues. CDR3 sequence reads: CASSWGHGDSNQPQHF. CDR3 coding DNA: TGCGCCAGCAGTTGGGGCCACGGAGATAGCAATCAGCCCCAGCATTTT.

In DNA form, the CDR3 reads TGTGCCAGCAGCCCGAGGACAGGGAGGCAGTTCTTC. This sequence encodes CASSPRTGRQFF. V usage is TRBV7-8 and J usage is TRBJ2-1; TRBD1 matches at 8 bases. The V and J ends lost 5 bases and 12 bases, in that order; junction bases with no gene match: 6. The CDR3 contains 12 residues. The germline gives CDR1 SGHVS, CDR2 FQNEAQ.

The count of this clone is one. The CDR3 DNA follows: TGTGCCAGCAGCTTGAAGGTTGGCGACGTCAGGGGTAACTATGGCTACACCTTC. This gives the protein CASSLKVGDVRGNYGYTF. This sequence joins TRBV5-8 and TRBJ1-2; possible D gene TRBD1, 6 bases. CDR1 is SGHTS and CDR2 is YDEGEE in the germline V gene. CDR3 length: 18 residues. The germline V and J ends were trimmed by 1 base and 1 base, with 20 bases remaining between them.

The chain links TRBV7-2 to TRBJ1-1, with D maybe TRBD1 (5 bases). V was shortened by 4 bases and J by 2 bases, with 11 bases between the two germline ends. The CDR3 covers 14 residues. Germline V gene sequence: CDR1 SGHTA, CDR2 FQGNSA. Here the CDR3 reads CASSSGTVNTEAFF. In nucleotides, the CDR3 is TGTGCCAGCAGCTCGGGGACGGTCAACACTGAAGCTTTCTTT. Variable domain in full (rest from reference TRBV7-2 and TRBJ1-1): GAGVSQSPSNKVTEKGKDVELRCDPISGHTALYWYRQSLGQGLEFLIYFQGNSAPDKSGLPSDRFSAERTGGSVSTLTIQRTQQEDSAVYLCASSSGTVNTEAFFGQGTRLTVV.

This rearrangement joins TRBV6-1 to TRBJ1-2; 11 positions match TRBD1. The V gene end was trimmed by 6 bases and the J gene end by 8 bases; junction bases not matched to a gene: 8. CDR3 size: 14 residues. The germline gives CDR1 MNHNS, CDR2 SASEGT. Here the CDR3 DNA reads TGTGCCAGCAGGGCTGGGACAGGGGGAGGCGGCTACACCTTC. Translating it yields CASRAGTGGGGYTF.

Comments on this clone: At one boundary the junction diverges from the germline segment, which might be a read error. The chain employs TRBV7-9 and TRBJ2-4; unclear D gene. The CDR3 covers 12 residues. The germline V gene encodes CDR1 SEHNR and CDR2 FQNEAQ (reference sequence). CDR3 in DNA: TGTGCCAGCAGCCTAGCCAAAAACATTCAGTACTTC. The encoded protein is CASSLAKNIQYF.

The CDR3 nucleotides are TGTGCCAGCAGCGCAGACGTCGGACAGGGGAACAATGAGCAGTTCTTC. Its translation is CASSADVGQGNNEQFF. J is TRBJ2-1 and V is TRBV6-4; 9 bases align to TRBD1. The CDR3 loop spans 16 amino acids. With V trimmed by 6 bases and J by 5 bases, 11 bases remained unmatched. The germline CDR1 and CDR2 sequences are MRHNA and SNTAGT.

The rearrangement links TRBV2 to TRBJ2-7; 12 nucleotides agree with TRBD2. The ends lost 6 bases at V and 7 bases at J; junction bases unmatched: 10. Germline CDR1 is SNHLY and CDR2 is FYNNEI. The CDR3 is made up of 15 amino acids. CDR3 protein: CASSYSSGRAGEQYF. CDR3 coding DNA: TGTGCCAGCAGCTACTCTAGCGGGAGGGCCGGGGAGCAGTACTTC. The full variable domain, rest sourced from reference TRBV2 and TRBJ2-7, is EPEVTQTPSHQVTQMGQEVILRCVPISNHLYFYWYRQILGQKVEFLVSFYNNEISEKSEIFDDQFSVERPDGSNFTLKIRSTKLEDSAMYFCASSYSSGRAGEQYFGPGTRLTVT.

The chain uses TRBV2 and TRBJ1-2, with D possibly TRBD1 on 6 matching bases. V was trimmed by 4 bases and J by 6 bases, leaving 15 bases between them. This CDR3 comprises 14 residues. CDR1 and CDR2 (germline): SNHLY, FYNNEI. The CDR3, as DNA: TGTGCCAGCAGTGTATATAGGCAGGGGAATGGCTACACCTTC. Its translation: CASSVYRQGNGYTF. Filled out from reference TRBV2 and TRBJ1-2, the complete variable domain reads EPEVTQTPSHQVTQMGQEVILRCVPISNHLYFYWYRQILGQKVEFLVSFYNNEISEKSEIFDDQFSVERPDGSNFTLKIRSTKLEDSAMYFCASSVYRQGNGYTFGSGTRLTVV.

The chain is built from TRBV5-1 and TRBJ1-3; unclear D gene. Germline values: CDR1 SGHRS, CDR2 YFSETQ. Trimming stripped 4 bases from V and 0 bases from J, with 14 bases between. The CDR3 contains 16 residues. The CDR3 coding sequence is TGCGCCAGCAGCCCCGGCGCCTTGAGCTCTGGAAACACCATATATTTT. Translating it yields CASSPGALSSGNTIYF.

The chain links TRBV30 to TRBJ2-1, with D possibly TRBD1 on 6 matching bases. Between the trimmed V and J ends, which lost 0 bases and 8 bases, there was a span of 14 bases. The CDR3 is made up of 14 amino acids. Germline values: CDR1 GTSNPN, CDR2 SVGIG (reference sequence). As DNA, the CDR3 is TGTGCCTGGAGTGTACCCGGGACAAAGTATGAGCAGTTCTTC. Translation gives CAWSVPGTKYEQFF.

V is TRBV7-9 and J is TRBJ1-1; possible D gene TRBD1, 5 bases. Germline assignment: CDR1 SEHNR and CDR2 FQNEAQ (reference sequence). V was pared by 5 bases and J by 1 base, with 14 bases between. This CDR3 is 15 amino acids long. This CDR3 reads CASSPFGGTNTEAFF. The CDR3 DNA sequence: TGTGCCAGCAGCCCCTTCGGAGGGACGAACACTGAAGCTTTCTTT.

The chain has TRBV16 and TRBJ1-1; D ambiguous. The CDR3 sequence is 11 residues long. Germline values: CDR1 KGHSY, CDR2 FQNENV. Trimming took off 1 base at V and 11 bases at J, with 8 bases between the two ends. The CDR3 sequence is CASSQWTEAFF. The CDR3 bases are TGTGCCAGCAGCCAATGGACCGAGGCTTTCTTT.

V is TRBV11-2 and J is TRBJ1-2, with TRBD1 identical over 10 bases. This CDR3 is 17 amino acids long. V lost 5 bases to trimming and J lost 2 bases; unmatched junction nucleotides: 11. From germline, CDR1 is SGHAT and CDR2 FQNNGV. CDR3 coding DNA: TGTGCCAGCAGCCGATCCGGGACAGGGGCTGCGAACTATGGCTACACCTTC. Translating gives CASSRSGTGAANYGYTF.

The rearrangement joins TRBV19 to TRBJ2-5; 9 bases line up with TRBD1. With 4 bases clipped from V and 5 bases from J, the junction kept 2 bases outside the gene matches. This CDR3 contains 13 residues. The germline CDR1 and CDR2 sequences are LNHDA and SQIVND (reference sequence). The CDR3 spells CASSRDRAETQYF. As DNA, the CDR3 is TGTGCCAGTAGTAGGGACAGGGCGGAGACCCAGTACTTC.

The DNA of the CDR3 is TGCGCCAGCAGCCTGAGCACAGATACGCAGTATTTT. Its protein is CASSLSTDTQYF. This rearrangement joins TRBV4-1 to TRBJ2-3; no clear D gene. This CDR3 region has 12 residues. The ends were cut back, 4 bases at V and 0 bases at J, with 2 bases in the middle. In germline, CDR1 is MGHRA, CDR2 YSYEKL.

This clone turned up a few times. The chain links TRBV5-6 to TRBJ1-1; the D is unclear. The CDR3 contains 14 residues. Germline CDR1 is SGHDT and CDR2 is YYEEEE. V gave up 4 bases and J gave up 7 bases, with 17 bases separating them. CDR3 region: CASSHPGFGDEAFF. The CDR3 coding sequence is TGTGCCAGCAGCCATCCGGGCTTTGGGGATGAAGCTTTCTTT. Looking up the rest from reference TRBV5-6 and TRBJ1-1 gives the full variable domain: DAGVTQSPTHLIKTRGQQVTLRCSPKSGHDTVSWYQQALGQGPQFIFQYYEEEERQRGNFPDRFSGHQFPNYSSELNVNALLLGDSALYLCASSHPGFGDEAFFGQGTRLTVV.

The rearrangement links TRBV7-2 to TRBJ1-1; TRBD1 matches 7 bases. The V gene end was trimmed by 5 bases and the J gene end by 5 bases; junction bases not matched to a gene: 11. Looked up from germline, CDR1 is SGHTA and CDR2 is FQGNSA. The length of the CDR3 is 15 residues. CDR3 in amino acids: CASSPRQGPQTEAFF. CDR3 bases: TGTGCCAGCAGCCCCCGACAGGGACCACAGACTGAAGCTTTCTTT. The full variable domain, in which reference TRBV7-2 and TRBJ1-1 provide the parts outside the CDR3, is GAGVSQSPSNKVTEKGKDVELRCDPISGHTALYWYRQSLGQGLEFLIYFQGNSAPDKSGLPSDRFSAERTGGSVSTLTIQRTQQEDSAVYLCASSPRQGPQTEAFFGQGTRLTVV.

The gene calls are TRBV5-4 and TRBJ2-7, with D possibly being TRBD2 (5 bases). The CDR3 covers 14 residues. Trimming pared 4 bases from V and 0 bases from J, leaving 11 bases between. Per germline, CDR1 SGHNT and CDR2 YYREEE (reference sequence). DNA for the CDR3: TGTGCCAGCAGCACGGACTTTAGCTCCTACGAGCAGTACTTC. It translates to CASSTDFSSYEQYF. Looking up the rest from reference TRBV5-4 and TRBJ2-7 gives the full variable domain: ETGVTQSPTHLIKTRGQQVTLRCSSQSGHNTVSWYQQALGQGPQFIFQYYREEENGRGNFPPRFSGLQFPNYSSELNVNALELDDSALYLCASSTDFSSYEQYFGPGTRLTVT.

The chain is built from TRBV4-2 and TRBJ2-7; D gene ambiguous. Between the trimmed V and J ends, which lost 2 bases and 5 bases, there was a span of 4 bases. The CDR3 extends over 11 amino acids. Germline values: CDR1 LGHNA, CDR2 YNFKEQ. The CDR3 DNA reads as TGTGCCAGCAGCCAACTCGACGAGCAGTACTTC. Protein product: CASSQLDEQYF.

The gene calls are TRBV19 and TRBJ2-7; 9 bases agree with TRBD1. Germline V gene lookup returns CDR1 LNHDA and CDR2 SQIVND (reference sequence). CDR3 length: 14 amino acids. Unmatched junction bases numbered 11, after V lost 8 bases and J lost 6 bases. CDR3 loop: CASSYRGLVGEQYF. The CDR3 region has the DNA TGTGCCAGTTCATACAGGGGGCTCGTGGGCGAGCAGTACTTC.

V usage is TRBV5-1 and J usage is TRBJ2-2, with TRBD1 matching over 7 bases. Germline CDR1 SGHRS, CDR2 YFSETQ. Trimming at V came to 4 bases and at J to 6 bases, leaving 6 bases not matched to a gene. The CDR3 covers 14 residues. The CDR3 sequence: CASSPGQDAGELFF. The CDR3 coding sequence is TGCGCCAGCAGCCCCGGACAGGACGCCGGGGAGCTGTTTTTT.

The rearrangement joins TRBV6-1 to TRBJ2-1, with a weak D call TRBD2 (5 bases). The CDR3 sequence is 14 residues long. V was cut by 7 bases and J by 10 bases, with 20 bases left in between. CDR1 is MNHNS and CDR2 is SASEGT in the germline V gene. The chain's CDR3 is CASTPRLLAWEQFF. CDR3 sequence (DNA): TGTGCCAGCACCCCTAGACTCCTAGCATGGGAGCAGTTCTTC.

This chain joins TRBV12-5 and TRBJ2-3; TRBD2 matches at 7 bases. Germline V gives CDR1 LGHNT, CDR2 FRNRAP. V trimming: 2 bases; J trimming: 2 bases; junction bases outside the gene matches: 7. This CDR3 region has 16 residues. CDR3 sequence reads: CASGLILRLATDTQYF. The CDR3 DNA reads as TGTGCTAGTGGTTTGATCCTTAGACTAGCCACAGATACGCAGTATTTT.